Shown below are 7 T cell receptor beta chains from a single sample sequenced in a study of T cell repertoires in cytomegalovirus infection. These receptors' targets are unknown. TCRdb fed the reads into MiXCR, producing one record per CDR3 protein. This table holds 830,000 or so distinct CDR3 sequences, approximately 32% found once. The sample consisted of cultured CD8+ T cells from PBMCs, taken from culture after CMV antigen stimulation. These receptors originate from a human donor in good health (CMV status not recorded). Some clones in this sample may be carry-over from other donors' samples.

In its sample, this clonotype was seen once. The rearrangement links TRBV6-5 to TRBJ1-6, with D maybe TRBD1 (5 bases). Trimming left V 2 bases short and J 14 bases short, with 10 bases between. CDR1 and CDR2 (germline): MNHEY, SVGAGI. The CDR3 sequence is 12 residues long. The CDR3 region is CASSYGGMSLHF. In DNA form, the CDR3 reads TGTGCCAGCAGTTACGGGGGGATGTCCCTCCACTTT.

The chain has TRBV10-3 and TRBJ1-1; D ambiguous. V lost 0 bases, J lost 3 bases, and 8 bases lay in between. The CDR3 is 14 amino acids. Germline V gene sequence: CDR1 ENHRY, CDR2 SYGVKD. CDR3 sequence (DNA): TGTGCCATCAGTGAGTCTGGCGGCTACACTGAAGCTTTCTTT. It specifies CAISESGGYTEAFF.

Remarks on this clonotype: The junction differs from germline at one of its ends, possibly a read error. The chain recombines TRBV27 with TRBJ1-2; 7 bases map to TRBD1. Germline V gene sequence: CDR1 MNHEY, CDR2 SMNVEV (reference sequence). This CDR3 contains 15 residues. CDR3 in amino acids: CVSSSTGQLNYGYTF. CDR3 nucleotides: TGTGTCAGCAGTTCAACGGGACAGCTTAACTATGGCTACACCTTC.

This clonotype occurred a few times. This chain joins TRBV6-5 and TRBJ1-2; D not resolved. Germline lookup yields CDR1 MNHEY and CDR2 SVGAGI. The CDR3 has 15 amino acids. V shed 0 bases and J shed 4 bases, with 12 bases lying between them. CDR3 sequence: CASSYSHSRTYGYTF. CDR3 in DNA: TGTGCCAGCAGTTACTCTCACTCCCGGACCTATGGCTACACCTTC.

The chain employs TRBV7-6 and TRBJ1-6; D gene uncertain. From germline, CDR1 is SGHVS and CDR2 FNYEAQ. V lost 0 bases to trimming and J lost 6 bases, with 3 bases between them. The CDR3 is 13 residues long. The CDR3 is CASSLASNSPLHF. The CDR3 DNA is TGTGCCAGCAGCTTAGCCTCTAATTCACCCCTCCACTTT.

This clonotype occurred a few times. The genes are TRBV11-2 and TRBJ1-1; 7 bases are a match to TRBD1. The junction had 8 bases not matched to a gene; V was cut back by 6 bases and J by 4 bases. The CDR3 totals 14 residues. Germline V gene lookup returns CDR1 SGHAT and CDR2 FQNNGV. The CDR3 region is CASRAGGGRTEAFF. DNA for the CDR3: TGTGCCAGCAGAGCAGGGGGGGGCCGCACTGAAGCTTTCTTT.

The genes are TRBV7-9 and TRBJ1-2; the D gene is possibly TRBD1 (5 bases). V lost 1 base and J 9 bases, leaving 12 bases between the germline ends. The CDR3 is 13 amino acids. CDR1 is SEHNR, CDR2 FQNEAQ, per germline (reference sequence). The CDR3 nucleotides read TGTGCCAGCAGCTTAGGACAGAATTATTGCTACACCTTC. It encodes CASSLGQNYCYTF.